These 30 T cell receptor beta chains came from one sample sequenced in a study of blood T cell repertoires in COVID-19. Sequencing was performed with immunoSEQ multiplex PCR; in TCRdb, only in-frame clones are kept and a portion is missing. The profile covers about 170,000 clones, with about 90% appearing a single time and around 9.9% taken by the ten largest. The sample consisted of peripheral blood. Source of these receptors: an older woman with COVID-19, enrolled during active disease.

The rearrangement joins TRBV6-5 to TRBJ1-6; D is perhaps TRBD1 (5 bases). The ends were cut back, 4 bases at V and 7 bases at J, with 14 bases in the middle. The CDR3 is 15 amino acids. The germline V gene has CDR1 MNHEY and CDR2 SVGAGI. The CDR3 coding sequence is TGTGCCAGCAGTTCGGACACGGCCCGAAATTCACCCCTCCACTTT. Encoded protein: CASSSDTARNSPLHF.

This clone has just a few counts. The genes are TRBV5-1 and TRBJ1-1; 8 bases agree with TRBD1. Germline loops: CDR1 SGHRS, CDR2 YFSETQ. The CDR3 extends over 15 amino acids. After removal of 4 bases from V and 1 base from J, the junction contained 6 bases not matched to a gene. The CDR3 protein is CASSPRQGRNTEAFF. The CDR3 nucleotides read TGCGCCAGCAGCCCTAGACAGGGGAGGAACACTGAAGCTTTCTTT.

The chain links TRBV4-3 to TRBJ2-2, with a tentative D call TRBD2 (6 bases). Germline V gene sequence: CDR1 LGHNA, CDR2 YSLEER. Trimming left V 8 bases short and J 4 bases short, with 14 bases between. This CDR3 has 14 residues. The CDR3 DNA follows: TGCGCCAGCCTGACCCTGGGGGGCACCGGGGAGCTGTTTTTT. This gives the protein CASLTLGGTGELFF.

The chain uses TRBV19 and TRBJ1-6; TRBD1 agrees at 7 bases. Germline-derived CDR1 and CDR2 are LNHDA and SQIVND (reference sequence). V shed 8 bases and J 6 bases; nucleotides not matched to a gene: 7. The CDR3 runs to 14 residues. The CDR3 sequence is CASQEGASNSPLHF. The CDR3 DNA sequence: TGTGCCAGTCAAGAGGGGGCCAGTAATTCACCCCTCCACTTT.

Only one count was recorded for this clone. The rearrangement links TRBV6-5 to TRBJ2-7; tentative D call: TRBD1 (6 bases). This CDR3 spans 14 amino acids. The germline V gene encodes CDR1 MNHEY and CDR2 SVGAGI. Trimming removed 2 bases from V and 4 bases from J, with 12 bases in between. CDR3 sequence reads: CASSYVSGVYEQYF. DNA for the CDR3: TGTGCCAGCAGTTACGTTTCAGGGGTTTACGAGCAGTACTTC.

The chain recombines TRBV24-1 with TRBJ2-6, with a possible D match to TRBD2 (5 bases). The CDR3 is made up of 13 amino acids. Germline-derived CDR1 and CDR2 are KGHDR and SFDVKD. V was pared by 9 bases and J by 2 bases, with 7 bases between. CDR3 coding DNA: TGTGCCACCGAGCGGACTGGGGCCAACGTCCTGACTTTC. Its translation is CATERTGANVLTF.

The chain is built from TRBV30 and TRBJ1-6; maybe TRBD1 (6 bases). This CDR3 has 15 amino acids. Trimming removed 4 bases from V and 7 bases from J, with 17 bases in between. Germline assignment: CDR1 GTSNPN and CDR2 SVGIG (reference sequence). The CDR3 is CAWTEPGVRNSPLHF. The CDR3 DNA reads as TGTGCCTGGACCGAACCAGGGGTTAGAAATTCACCCCTCCACTTT.

This chain uses TRBV19 with TRBJ1-5; TRBD1 aligns across 11 bases. Trimming removed 1 base from V and 7 bases from J; junction bases left unmatched: 3. CDR3 size: 15 residues. Germline lookup yields CDR1 LNHDA and CDR2 SQIVND (reference sequence). Written as DNA, the CDR3 is TGTGCCAGTAGTATAGGGACAGGGGGCGGACAGCCCCAGCATTTT. It translates to CASSIGTGGGQPQHF. Complete variable domain (other parts from reference TRBV19 and TRBJ1-5): DGGITQSPKYLFRKEGQNVTLSCEQNLNHDAMYWYRQDPGQGLRLIYYSQIVNDFQKGDIAEGYSVSREKKESFPLTVTSAQKNPTAFYLCASSIGTGGGQPQHFGDGTRLSIL.

V is TRBV19 and J is TRBJ1-2; a weak D match, TRBD1 (6 bases). The ends were cut back, 6 bases at V and 8 bases at J, with 22 bases in the middle. The CDR3 consists of 15 residues. Germline V lookup: CDR1 LNHDA, CDR2 SQIVND (reference sequence). The CDR3 coding sequence is TGTGCCAGTAGGCCTTCTACAGGGAGCGGGGTAGGCTACACCTTC. Encoded protein: CASRPSTGSGVGYTF.

V is TRBV4-2 and J is TRBJ2-3; D possibly corresponds to TRBD1 (6 bases). Germline CDR1 reads LGHNA; CDR2 reads YNFKEQ. Between the trimmed V and J ends, which lost 2 bases and 0 bases, there was a span of 15 bases. CDR3 length: 17 amino acids. The CDR3 region has the DNA TGTGCCAGCAGCCAACCCCCGACAGGCTGGAGCACAGATACGCAGTATTTT. Its translation is CASSQPPTGWSTDTQYF.

This clone has only a few counts. The chain couples TRBV7-9 to TRBJ1-2; D might be TRBD1 (5 bases). Germline CDR1 is SEHNR and CDR2 is FQNEAQ (reference sequence). The V gene lost 5 bases and the J gene lost 4 bases, with 11 bases spanning the gap. This CDR3 has 13 residues. CDR3 amino acids: CASSPRVRYGYTF. In DNA form, the CDR3 reads TGTGCCAGCAGCCCCAGGGTCCGCTATGGCTACACCTTC. Variable domain in full (rest from reference TRBV7-9 and TRBJ1-2): DTGVSQNPRHKITKRGQNVTFRCDPISEHNRLYWYRQTLGQGPEFLTYFQNEAQLEKSRLLSDRFSAERPKGSFSTLEIQRTEQGDSAMYLCASSPRVRYGYTFGSGTRLTVV.

The chain uses TRBV6-5 and TRBJ1-1; tentatively, D is TRBD1 (6 bases). Germline V gene lookup returns CDR1 MNHEY and CDR2 SVGAGI. This CDR3 is 12 amino acids long. V lost 3 bases to trimming and J lost 12 bases, with 14 bases between them. CDR3 sequence reads: CASSYDRGWTFF. The CDR3 DNA sequence: TGTGCCAGCAGTTATGATAGGGGGTGGACTTTCTTT.

V gene TRBV12-3 or TRBV12-4 combines with J gene TRBJ1-1; D gene ambiguous. This CDR3 has 12 amino acids. Trimming removed 3 bases at V and 1 base at J, with 3 bases between. CDR3 sequence (DNA): TGTGCCAGCAGTTTCGGGAACACTGAAGCTTTCTTT. Amino acid sequence: CASSFGNTEAFF.

The genes are TRBV3-1 (or the pseudogene TRBV3-2) and TRBJ1-2; D perhaps matches TRBD1 (6 bases). Germline CDR1 is LGHDT and CDR2 is YNNKEL (reference sequence). The CDR3 extends over 14 amino acids. V gave up 2 bases and J gave up 2 bases, with 9 bases separating them. This CDR3 reads CASSQNRVNYGYTF. The CDR3 DNA sequence: TGTGCCAGCAGCCAAAACAGGGTAAACTATGGCTACACCTTC.

The chain couples TRBV5-4 to TRBJ1-2; 9 bases are shared with TRBD1. Germline assignment: CDR1 SGHNT and CDR2 YYREEE (reference sequence). This CDR3 comprises 14 residues. J was trimmed by 8 bases and V by 4 bases; bases with no gene match: 9. Here the CDR3 reads CASSLPDRGNGYTF. Written as DNA, the CDR3 is TGTGCCAGCAGCCTGCCGGACAGGGGAAACGGCTACACCTTC.

The chain links TRBV7-8 to TRBJ2-2, with 11 bases matching TRBD2. The germline CDR1 and CDR2 sequences are SGHVS and FQNEAQ. The V gene end was trimmed by 5 bases and the J gene end by 0 bases; junction bases not matched to a gene: 8. CDR3 size: 18 residues. CDR3 sequence (DNA): TGTGCCAGCAGCGCCAGAGCGGGACTAGCGGCGAACACCGGGGAGCTGTTTTTT. Translated, it gives CASSARAGLAANTGELFF. Full variable domain (remainder filled in from reference TRBV7-8 and TRBJ2-2): GAGVSQSPRYKVAKRGQDVALRCDPISGHVSLFWYQQALGQGPEFLTYFQNEAQLDKSGLPSDRFFAERPEGSVSTLKIQRTQQEDSAVYLCASSARAGLAANTGELFFGEGSRLTVL.

This chain joins TRBV19 and TRBJ2-7; TRBD1 matches at 7 bases. The germline gives CDR1 LNHDA, CDR2 SQIVND (reference sequence). The CDR3 is 14 residues long. V was pared by 3 bases and J by 3 bases, with 5 bases of the junction left unmatched. This CDR3 is CASSIYGTDYEQYF. As DNA, the CDR3 is TGTGCCAGTAGTATCTACGGGACAGACTACGAGCAGTACTTC.

This chain's CDR3 is CASSLYLRQGNTEAFF. CDR3 DNA: TGTGCCAGCAGTTTATATCTGCGACAGGGGAACACTGAAGCTTTCTTT. The chain combines TRBV28 with TRBJ1-1; 7 bases match TRBD1. CDR1 MDHEN and CDR2 SYDVKM come from the germline V gene. The CDR3 consists of 16 residues. The V segment lost 1 base and the J segment 1 base; nucleotides outside the gene matches: 6.

The chain uses TRBV4-2 and TRBJ2-7; TRBD2 agrees at 7 bases. This CDR3 is 16 amino acids long. In germline, CDR1 is LGHNA, CDR2 YNFKEQ. After removal of 0 bases from V and 5 bases from J, the junction contained 10 bases not matched to a gene. CDR3 bases: TGTGCCAGCAGCCAAGATAATGGTGGGGGGGGTAACGAGCAGTACTTC. Translating it yields CASSQDNGGGGNEQYF.

CDR3 region: CASSLLTSGYTDTQYF. The DNA for the CDR3 is TGTGCCAGCAGCCTCTTGACTAGCGGGTACACAGATACGCAGTATTTT. This chain joins TRBV13 and TRBJ2-3, with 10 bases aligning to TRBD2. V was clipped by 5 bases and J by 2 bases; unmatched bases: 7. The CDR3 is made up of 16 amino acids. Per the germline V gene, CDR1 is PRHDT and CDR2 is FYEKMQ (reference sequence).

The CDR3 is CASTGQGSYGYTF. In nucleotides, the CDR3 is TGTGCCAGCACCGGACAGGGCTCCTATGGCTACACCTTC. The chain combines TRBV2 with TRBJ1-2; 8 nucleotides agree with TRBD1. V dropped 7 bases and J dropped 4; count of bases not matched to a gene: 5. CDR1 is SNHLY and CDR2 is FYNNEI in the germline V gene. This CDR3 contains 13 residues.

The chain has TRBV27 and TRBJ2-7, with 7 positions matching TRBD2. The CDR3 is made up of 15 amino acids. With V trimmed by 2 bases and J by 3 bases, 7 bases remained unmatched. Germline CDR1 reads MNHEY; CDR2 reads SMNVEV (reference sequence). The CDR3 region is CASSLKQASGYEQYF. The CDR3 bases are TGTGCCAGCAGTTTAAAGCAGGCTAGCGGCTACGAGCAGTACTTC.

The chain recombines TRBV30 with TRBJ2-7, with 10 bases that match TRBD2. CDR3 size: 14 residues. V shed 4 bases and J 3 bases; nucleotides not matched to a gene: 6. Germline CDR1 GTSNPN, CDR2 SVGIG (reference sequence). The CDR3 sequence is CAWKVWTSGYEQYF. The CDR3 nucleotides read TGTGCCTGGAAGGTTTGGACTAGCGGCTACGAGCAGTACTTC.

The chain joins TRBV29-1 to TRBJ2-3, with a possible D match to TRBD1 (6 bases). Germline V gene sequence: CDR1 SQVTM, CDR2 ANQGSEA. V lost 1 base and J 6 bases, leaving 11 bases between the germline ends. The CDR3 consists of 13 residues. The CDR3 protein is CSVEGGQGDTQYF. The CDR3, as DNA: TGCAGCGTTGAAGGGGGACAAGGGGATACGCAGTATTTT.

A single count supports this clone. The CDR3 loop is CASSRQGYQPQHF. Here the CDR3 DNA reads TGTGCCAGCAGTCGACAGGGTTATCAGCCCCAGCATTTT. V is TRBV6-5 and J is TRBJ1-5, with TRBD1 matching over 7 bases. This CDR3 comprises 13 residues. From germline, CDR1 is MNHEY and CDR2 SVGAGI. With 5 bases clipped from V and 5 bases from J, the junction kept 3 bases outside the gene matches.

The chain joins TRBV18 to TRBJ1-6; TRBD1 matches 8 bases. The CDR3 sequence is 15 residues long. V gave up 0 bases and J gave up 7 bases; unmatched junction bases: 2. Germline V lookup: CDR1 KGHSH, CDR2 LQKENI. This CDR3 reads CASSPPTGDNSPLHF. The CDR3, as DNA: TGTGCCAGCTCACCACCGACAGGGGACAATTCACCCCTCCACTTT. Together with reference TRBV18 and TRBJ1-6, the CDR3 gives the full variable domain: NAGVMQNPRHLVRRRGQEARLRCSPMKGHSHVYWYRQLPEEGLKFMVYLQKENIIDESGMPKERFSAEFPKEGPSILRIQQVVRGDSAAYFCASSPPTGDNSPLHFGNGTRLTVT.

The genes are TRBV11-2 and TRBJ2-3; TRBD2 matches 9 bases. Germline CDR1 reads SGHAT; CDR2 reads FQNNGV. Unmatched junction bases numbered 11, after V lost 11 bases and J lost 2 bases. The CDR3 totals 15 residues. CDR3 loop: CASRGSGSYTDTQYF. CDR3 in DNA: TGTGCCTCCCGCGGTAGCGGGAGTTACACAGATACGCAGTATTTT.

This clone was observed a single time. The chain links TRBV5-1 to TRBJ2-7; D is ambiguous. The germline CDR1 and CDR2 sequences are SGHRS and YFSETQ. Trimming took 1 base from V and 0 from J, leaving 8 bases between them. The CDR3 length is 14 residues. For the CDR3, the DNA is TGCGCCAGCAGCTTGCCTGGCAGCTCCTACGAGCAGTACTTC. Translating gives CASSLPGSSYEQYF.

The V call is TRBV4-3, the J call TRBJ2-3; 9 positions match TRBD2. Unmatched junction bases numbered 9, after V lost 2 bases and J lost 3 bases. There are 17 residues in the CDR3. Germline assignment: CDR1 LGHNA and CDR2 YSLEER. As DNA, the CDR3 is TGCGCCAGCAGCCAAACAACTAGCGGGCGGACAACAGATACGCAGTATTTT. Translating it yields CASSQTTSGRTTDTQYF.

This clone was observed a single time. The chain uses TRBV6-2 or TRBV6-3 and TRBJ1-2, with 7 bases that match TRBD1. The J segment lost 8 bases and the V segment lost 5 bases, leaving 8 bases of the junction unmatched. Germline V gives CDR1 MNHEY, CDR2 SVGEGT. The CDR3 is made up of 13 amino acids. The CDR3 DNA follows: TGTGCCAGCAGTGACAGGGCAATTCAAGGCTACACCTTC. It encodes CASSDRAIQGYTF.